These 28 T cell receptor beta chains came from one sample sequenced in a study of shared clonotypes between healthy human individuals. Profiling relied on immunoSEQ multiplex PCR, and the TCRdb table lists in-frame clones only, not all of them. The sample comprises about 470,000 clones, roughly 80% of which are singletons, and over 10% rests with the top ten. Sequencing was carried out using PBMCs. These receptors were taken from a woman between 35 and 50 years old in good health. Some clones in this sample may be carry-over from other donors' samples.

As concerns this clone: Other DNA sequences in the sample encode the same CDR3. The V and J genes are TRBV25-1 and TRBJ2-5, with TRBD1 matching over 7 bases. Trimming removed 2 bases from V and 5 bases from J; junction bases left unmatched: 5. The CDR3 spans 14 residues. The germline V gene has CDR1 MGHDK and CDR2 SYGVNS. The CDR3 here is CASSENRGGETQYF. CDR3 sequence (DNA): TGTGCCAGCAGTGAAAACAGGGGCGGCGAGACCCAGTACTTC.

The V and J genes are TRBV30 and TRBJ1-5; D ambiguous. The CDR3 is 14 amino acids. The V end was cut by 1 base, the J end by 1 base, with 8 bases between. CDR1 is GTSNPN, CDR2 SVGIG, per germline (reference sequence). In DNA, the CDR3 is TGTGCCTGGAGTGGGCTGGCGAGCAATCAGCCCCAGCATTTT. Protein sequence: CAWSGLASNQPQHF. Drawing the rest from reference TRBV30 and TRBJ1-5, the complete variable domain is SQTIHQWPATLVQPVGSPLSLECTVEGTSNPNLYWYRQAAGRGLQLLFYSVGIGQISSEVPQNLSASRPQDRQFILSSKKLLLSDSGFYLCAWSGLASNQPQHFGDGTRLSIL.

In regard to this clone: An end of the junction does not agree with germline; a read error may underlie this. The same CDR3 can be traced to other DNA sequences in this sample. This chain connects TRBV5-4 to TRBJ2-3, with 12 bases identical to TRBD2. The CDR3 contains 16 residues. Germline assignment: CDR1 SGHNT and CDR2 YYREEE (reference sequence). CDR3 in amino acids: CASSLGTSGRADTQYF. For the CDR3, the DNA is TGTGCCAGCAGTTTGGGGACTAGCGGGCGCGCAGATACGCAGTATTTT.

J is TRBJ2-3 and V is TRBV7-9; D gene uncertain. The CDR3 consists of 13 residues. V dropped 5 bases and J dropped 0 bases, with 6 bases sitting between them. CDR1 SEHNR and CDR2 FQNEAQ come from the germline V gene (reference sequence). This CDR3 is CASSPISTDTQYF. The DNA for the CDR3 is TGTGCCAGCAGCCCAATTAGCACAGATACGCAGTATTTT.

The chain links TRBV21-1 to TRBJ2-2; the listed D gene, TRBD2, was not tested against the DNA. TRBV21-1 is recorded as a pseudogene. The CDR3 extends over 14 amino acids. As DNA, the CDR3 is TGTGCCAGCAGCAAAAGTCACCTAGGCGGGGAGCTGTTTTTT. Translated, it gives CASSKSHLGGELFF.

This rearrangement joins TRBV7-8 to TRBJ1-2; 7 bases agree with TRBD1. The CDR3 has 14 amino acids. The V gene end was trimmed by 5 bases and the J gene end by 3 bases; junction bases not matched to a gene: 6. Germline values: CDR1 SGHVS, CDR2 FQNEAQ. The CDR3 reads CASSRQGIDYGYTF. CDR3 bases: TGTGCCAGCAGCAGACAGGGTATCGACTATGGCTACACCTTC.

This chain connects TRBV7-2 to TRBJ2-5; TRBD1 agrees at 9 bases. The V gene end was trimmed by 6 bases and the J gene end by 4 bases; junction bases not matched to a gene: 9. CDR3 size: 15 residues. In germline, CDR1 is SGHTA, CDR2 FQGNSA. The CDR3 nucleotides read TGTGCCAGCAGTCAAAGCGGGACAGGGAGAGAGACCCAGTACTTC. This codes for CASSQSGTGRETQYF. Filled out from reference TRBV7-2 and TRBJ2-5, the complete variable domain reads GAGVSQSPSNKVTEKGKDVELRCDPISGHTALYWYRQSLGQGLEFLIYFQGNSAPDKSGLPSDRFSAERTGGSVSTLTIQRTQQEDSAVYLCASSQSGTGRETQYFGPGTRLLVL.

This clone was seen only a few times. The gene calls are TRBV19 and TRBJ2-3; 8 bases line up with TRBD2. From germline, CDR1 is LNHDA and CDR2 SQIVND (reference sequence). The CDR3 contains 15 residues. V lost 6 bases and J lost 5; bases outside the gene matches: 10. DNA of the CDR3: TGTGCCAGTAGCCTCGGGAGGGTCAGGGTAGATACGCAGTATTTT. Amino acids: CASSLGRVRVDTQYF.

V usage is TRBV5-1 and J usage is TRBJ1-4; D gene uncertain. The CDR3 runs 16 residues. Germline CDR1 reads SGHRS; CDR2 reads YFSETQ. Trimming shortened V by 3 bases and J by 0 bases, and 12 bases separated the two germline ends. This CDR3 reads CASSYEGAATNEKLFF. For the CDR3, the DNA is TGCGCCAGCAGCTACGAGGGAGCTGCAACTAATGAAAAACTGTTTTTT. Complete variable domain (other parts from reference TRBV5-1 and TRBJ1-4): KAGVTQTPRYLIKTRGQQVTLSCSPISGHRSVSWYQQTPGQGLQFLFEYFSETQRNKGNFPGRFSGRQFSNSRSEMNVSTLELGDSALYLCASSYEGAATNEKLFFGSGTQLSVL.

This clone was found once. The chain is built from TRBV18 and TRBJ1-5, with D hard to call. CDR3 length: 18 amino acids. Per germline, CDR1 KGHSH and CDR2 LQKENI. V lost 2 bases to trimming and J lost 0 bases, with 17 bases between them. The DNA of the CDR3 is TGTGCCAGCTCACCATTAGCACCGAAGACCTTTAGCAATCAGCCCCAGCATTTT. This translates into CASSPLAPKTFSNQPQHF.

The V and J genes are TRBV7-3 and TRBJ1-1; TRBD1 agrees at 7 bases. Losses at the gene ends were 1 base for V and 7 bases for J; bases not matched to a gene: 6. This CDR3 region has 14 residues. The germline V gene encodes CDR1 SGHTA and CDR2 FQGTGA. CDR3 sequence reads: CASSLSGQGGEAFF. The CDR3 bases are TGTGCCAGCAGCTTAAGTGGCCAGGGGGGTGAAGCTTTCTTT.

This clone was seen many times. The J gene is TRBJ2-7, the V gene TRBV28, with D perhaps matching TRBD2 (7 bases). Germline loops: CDR1 MDHEN, CDR2 SYDVKM. V was shortened by 8 bases and J by 0 bases, with 14 bases between the two germline ends. This CDR3 has 14 amino acids. In DNA form, the CDR3 reads TGTGCCAGCGGGGGGGCAACGAACTCCTACGAGCAGTACTTC. This gives the protein CASGGATNSYEQYF. Complete variable domain (other parts from reference TRBV28 and TRBJ2-7): DVKVTQSSRYLVKRTGEKVFLECVQDMDHENMFWYRQDPGLGLRLIYFSYDVKMKEKGDIPEGYSVSREKKERFSLILESASTNQTSMYLCASGGATNSYEQYFGPGTRLTVT.

Comment on this clone: This sequence is one base from a far larger clone and is likely a read error. The rearrangement joins TRBV15 to TRBJ2-7, with 9 positions matching TRBD1. Germline V CDR1 and CDR2: LNHNV, YYDKDF (reference sequence). The CDR3 has 17 residues. The CDR3: CAASRDLIGQGTYEQYF. Written as DNA, the CDR3 is TGTGCCGCCAGCAGAGATCTCATCGGACAGGGGACCTACGAGCAGTACTTC.

The chain combines TRBV19 with TRBJ2-3; TRBD2 matches at 10 bases. J gave up 0 bases and V 6 bases, and 9 bases lay outside the gene matches. CDR3 length: 17 residues. Per germline, CDR1 LNHDA and CDR2 SQIVND (reference sequence). This CDR3 reads CASRPSGRGGSTDTQYF. As DNA, the CDR3 is TGTGCCAGTAGACCTAGCGGGAGAGGAGGTAGCACAGATACGCAGTATTTT.

This clone occurred a few times. V and J are TRBV6-5 and TRBJ1-1; 7 bases line up with TRBD1. The CDR3 contains 12 residues. Losses at the gene ends were 8 bases for V and 7 bases for J; bases not matched to a gene: 7. Germline V gives CDR1 MNHEY, CDR2 SVGAGI. Here the CDR3 reads CASGTRDSEAFF. DNA of the CDR3: TGTGCCAGCGGAACCCGGGACAGTGAAGCTTTCTTT.

Note on this clone: With only one base between it and a far larger clone, this is likely a read error. A read error is likely, as this CDR3 ends without the conserved phenylalanine or tryptophan. The rearrangement links TRBV30 to TRBJ1-2; D perhaps matches TRBD1 (5 bases). Germline values: CDR1 GTSNPN, CDR2 SVGIG (reference sequence). The CDR3 has 13 amino acids. The V end was cut by 2 bases, the J end by 4 bases, with 11 bases between. The DNA for the CDR3 is TGTGCCTGGAGTTTGGGACGGATCTATGGCTACACCCTC. Translating it yields CAWSLGRIYGYTL.

V gene TRBV15 combines with J gene TRBJ1-5; no reliable D call. V was trimmed by 0 bases and J by 4 bases, leaving 4 bases between them. The CDR3 has 13 residues. Germline V lookup: CDR1 LNHNV, CDR2 YYDKDF (reference sequence). As DNA, the CDR3 is TGTGCCACCAGCAGAGAAATTAATCAGCCCCAGCATTTT. Translating gives CATSREINQPQHF. The variable domain in full, with the rest retrieved from reference TRBV15 and TRBJ1-5, is DAMVIQNPRYQVTQFGKPVTLSCSQTLNHNVMYWYQQKSSQAPKLLFHYYDKDFNNEADTPDNFQSRRPNTSFCFLDIRSPGLGDTAMYLCATSREINQPQHFGDGTRLSIL.

This clone showed up just a few times. This chain links TRBV11-3 with TRBJ1-1; 9 bases align to TRBD1. V shed 2 bases and J 1 base; nucleotides not matched to a gene: 2. The CDR3 runs to 15 residues. In germline, CDR1 is SGHNT, CDR2 YENEEA. The CDR3: CASSLSGQGNTEAFF. CDR3 nucleotides: TGTGCCAGCAGCTTATCGGGACAGGGGAACACTGAAGCTTTCTTT. The full variable domain, in which reference TRBV11-3 and TRBJ1-1 provide the parts outside the CDR3, is EAGVVQSPRYKIIEKKQPVAFWCNPISGHNTLYWYLQNLGQGPELLIRYENEEAVDDSQLPKDRFSAERLKGVDSTLKIQPAELGDSAVYLCASSLSGQGNTEAFFGQGTRLTVV.

The V and J genes are TRBV5-6 and TRBJ2-6; D uncertain. Germline CDR1 SGHDT, CDR2 YYEEEE. The ends were cut back, 3 bases at V and 2 bases at J, with 9 bases in the middle. CDR3 length: 15 residues. The CDR3 DNA follows: TGTGCCAGCAGCTCCACACCGGCTGGGGCCAACGTCCTGACTTTC. Translation: CASSSTPAGANVLTF.

V and J are TRBV10-3 and TRBJ2-5; D is tentatively TRBD1 or TRBD2 (7 bases each). V was shortened by 11 bases and J by 4 bases, with 17 bases between the two germline ends. CDR3 length equals 13 residues. CDR1 and CDR2 from the germline V gene are ENHRY and SYGVKD. CDR3 coding DNA: TGTGCCGCCTCCCAGGGGGGGGTAGAGACCCAGTACTTC. Protein: CAASQGGVETQYF.

The chain carries TRBV7-9 and TRBJ1-4; perhaps TRBD1 as D (6 bases). V was pared by 11 bases and J by 6 bases, with 22 bases between. Looked up from germline, CDR1 is SEHNR and CDR2 is FQNEAQ (reference sequence). The CDR3 length is 15 residues. Here the CDR3 DNA reads TGTGCCTGGTTAGGGAAGGAGGGGGGCTATGAAAAACTGTTTTTT. This translates into CAWLGKEGGYEKLFF.

This chain connects TRBV28 to TRBJ2-7, with 7 bases lining up with TRBD2. Per the germline V gene, CDR1 is MDHEN and CDR2 is SYDVKM. The J segment lost 0 bases and the V segment lost 1 base, leaving 3 bases of the junction unmatched. This CDR3 contains 15 residues. In nucleotides, the CDR3 is TGTGCCAGCAGTTTATCTCTAGCGGTCTCCTACGAGCAGTACTTC. The encoded protein is CASSLSLAVSYEQYF.

This clone has a handful of counts. In the same sample, other DNA sequences code for this CDR3. The CDR3 nucleotides are TGCGCCAGCAGCTTGTCGGGCGGGAGTAGCTACGAGCAGTACTTC. It yields the protein CASSLSGGSSYEQYF. J is TRBJ2-7 and V is TRBV5-1; 7 nucleotides line up with TRBD2. The CDR3 is 15 amino acids. CDR1 and CDR2 (germline): SGHRS, YFSETQ. Unmatched junction bases numbered 7, after V lost 1 base and J lost 3 bases.

The gene calls are TRBV15 and TRBJ2-7, with a tentative D call TRBD1 (5 bases). This CDR3 comprises 14 residues. Per germline, CDR1 LNHNV and CDR2 YYDKDF (reference sequence). The V end lost 0 bases, the J end lost 2 bases, and 8 bases lay between the germline ends. The CDR3 DNA reads as TGTGCCACCAGCAGAGATAGGGGAACCTACGAGCAGTACTTC. Translation gives CATSRDRGTYEQYF.

The chain carries TRBV4-3 and TRBJ1-3; D call uncertain. There are 15 residues in the CDR3. Germline CDR1 is LGHNA and CDR2 is YSLEER. The V gene lost 0 bases and the J gene lost 0 bases, with 6 bases spanning the gap. CDR3 amino acids: CASSQDAVSGNTIYF. The CDR3 DNA is TGCGCCAGCAGCCAAGATGCCGTCTCTGGAAACACCATATATTTT.

This chain connects TRBV6-1 to TRBJ2-6; the D gene is possibly TRBD2 (5 bases). The germline V gene encodes CDR1 MNHNS and CDR2 SASEGT. This CDR3 is 16 amino acids long. Deletions cut 2 bases from V and 2 bases from J, with 10 bases between. The CDR3, as DNA: TGTGCCAGCAGTGAACGGACGGGAACTGGGGCCAACGTCCTGACTTTC. It translates to CASSERTGTGANVLTF.

This chain uses TRBV7-2 with TRBJ2-7, with unresolved D. The germline V gene encodes CDR1 SGHTA and CDR2 FQGNSA. The CDR3 consists of 14 residues. Trimming removed 2 bases at V and 2 bases at J, with 10 bases between. CDR3 loop: CASSLKRSTYEQYF. DNA for the CDR3: TGTGCCAGCAGCTTAAAGCGCTCCACCTACGAGCAGTACTTC.

The chain couples TRBV7-9 to TRBJ1-1; 12 positions agree with TRBD1. V lost 4 bases and J lost 1; bases outside the gene matches: 4. CDR3 length: 16 amino acids. Germline CDR1 and CDR2: SEHNR and FQNEAQ (reference sequence). The chain's CDR3 is CASSWDRGPTNTEAFF. The CDR3 nucleotides read TGTGCCAGCAGCTGGGACAGGGGGCCAACGAACACTGAAGCTTTCTTT.